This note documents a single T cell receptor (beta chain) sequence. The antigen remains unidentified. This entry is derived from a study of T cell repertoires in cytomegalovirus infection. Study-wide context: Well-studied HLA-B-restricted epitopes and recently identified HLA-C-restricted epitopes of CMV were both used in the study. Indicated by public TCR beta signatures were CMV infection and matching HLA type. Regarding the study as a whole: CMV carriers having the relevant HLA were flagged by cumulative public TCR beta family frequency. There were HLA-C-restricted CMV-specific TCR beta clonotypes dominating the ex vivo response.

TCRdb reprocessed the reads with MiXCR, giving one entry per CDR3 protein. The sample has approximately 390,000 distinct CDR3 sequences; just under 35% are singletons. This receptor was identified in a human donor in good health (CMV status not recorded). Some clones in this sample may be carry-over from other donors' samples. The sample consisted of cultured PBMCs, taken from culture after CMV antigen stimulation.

The CDR3 nucleotides read TGTGCCAGCAGCCGACCACAGGGGACAGATACGCAGTATTTT. Its protein product is CASSRPQGTDTQYF. The chain combines TRBV7-2 with TRBJ2-3; 7 nucleotides agree with TRBD1. J lost 3 bases, V lost 5 bases, and 5 bases had no gene match. Germline CDR1 is SGHTA and CDR2 is FQGNSA. There are 14 residues in the CDR3. The complete variable domain, with remaining parts taken from reference TRBV7-2 and TRBJ2-3, reads GAGVSQSPSNKVTEKGKDVELRCDPISGHTALYWYRQSLGQGLEFLIYFQGNSAPDKSGLPSDRFSAERTGGSVSTLTIQRTQQEDSAVYLCASSRPQGTDTQYFGPGTRLTVL.